The 32 T cell receptor beta chains listed next were all sequenced from one sample in a study of blood T cell repertoires in COVID-19. The data were produced by immunoSEQ multiplex PCR, yet TCRdb's version contains in-frame clones alone and is incomplete. The data contain approximately 180,000 clones, around nine tenths of them singletons. The sample comprised peripheral blood. These receptors were obtained from a woman between 65 and 79 years old with COVID-19, enrolled during active disease.

J is TRBJ2-3 and V is TRBV4-1, with 8 bases fitting TRBD2. CDR3 size: 16 residues. V lost 0 bases and J lost 7; bases outside the gene matches: 9. Germline CDR1 is MGHRA and CDR2 is YSYEKL. CDR3 DNA sequence: TGCGCCAGCAGCCAAGATCGGGCACTAGCGGCCTATACGCAGTATTTT. Translated, it gives CASSQDRALAAYTQYF.

V is TRBV11-3 and J is TRBJ2-5; 9 bases are a match to TRBD1. Germline lookup yields CDR1 SGHNT and CDR2 YENEEA. There are 13 residues in the CDR3. Trimming removed 5 bases from V and 4 bases from J; junction bases left unmatched: 2. This CDR3 is CASSRQGGETQYF. CDR3 coding DNA: TGTGCCAGCAGCCGACAGGGGGGAGAGACCCAGTACTTC.

The V gene is TRBV7-3, the J gene TRBJ2-1; a possible D gene is TRBD2 (6 bases). Trimming removed 5 bases from V and 5 bases from J, with 16 bases in between. Germline CDR1 and CDR2: SGHTA and FQGTGA. This CDR3 spans 15 amino acids. In DNA form, the CDR3 reads TGTGCCAGCAGCCGAGGAGCGGGTTCCGACAATGAGCAGTTCTTC. Translated, it gives CASSRGAGSDNEQFF. Drawing the rest from reference TRBV7-3 and TRBJ2-1, the complete variable domain is GAGVSQTPSNKVTEKGKYVELRCDPISGHTALYWYRQSLGQGPEFLIYFQGTGAADDSGLPNDRFFAVRPEGSVSTLKIQRTERGDSAVYLCASSRGAGSDNEQFFGPGTRLTVL.

The rearrangement links TRBV28 to TRBJ1-3, with 9 bases aligning to TRBD1. This CDR3 is 16 amino acids long. V was pared by 6 bases and J by 0 bases, with 6 bases of the junction left unmatched. Germline lookup yields CDR1 MDHEN and CDR2 SYDVKM. For the CDR3, the DNA is TGTGCCAGCAGGACAGGGGGAAGGGACTCTGGAAACACCATATATTTT. This translates into CASRTGGRDSGNTIYF.

The rearrangement uses TRBV4-3 and TRBJ1-4, with a tentative D call TRBD1 (6 bases). The CDR3 is 15 amino acids. Germline loops: CDR1 LGHNA, CDR2 YSLEER. Trimming removed 4 bases at V and 3 bases at J, with 12 bases between. The CDR3 nucleotides read TGCGCCAGCAGCCGTCAGGGGAGAGCTAATGAAAAACTGTTTTTT. Its translation: CASSRQGRANEKLFF.

The V gene is TRBV5-1, the J gene TRBJ2-5; 8 bases agree with TRBD2. With 5 bases clipped from V and 1 base from J, the junction kept 4 bases outside the gene matches. CDR1 and CDR2 (germline): SGHRS, YFSETQ. CDR3 length: 14 residues. This chain's CDR3 is CASRSGGPQETQYF. CDR3 DNA sequence: TGCGCCAGCAGGAGCGGGGGTCCCCAAGAGACCCAGTACTTC.

This clone was seen once. V and J are TRBV28 and TRBJ2-3; TRBD1 is a possible D gene (6 bases). The germline V and J ends were trimmed by 1 base and 1 base, with 9 bases remaining between them. The CDR3 has 15 residues. Per the germline V gene, CDR1 is MDHEN and CDR2 is SYDVKM. The CDR3, as DNA: TGTGCCAGCAGTTTATTTCGACAGGGCACAGATACGCAGTATTTT. As protein: CASSLFRQGTDTQYF. The full variable domain, rest sourced from reference TRBV28 and TRBJ2-3, is DVKVTQSSRYLVKRTGEKVFLECVQDMDHENMFWYRQDPGLGLRLIYFSYDVKMKEKGDIPEGYSVSREKKERFSLILESASTNQTSMYLCASSLFRQGTDTQYFGPGTRLTVL.

The chain recombines TRBV28 with TRBJ1-2, with D unresolved. V lost 6 bases to trimming and J lost 7 bases, with 9 bases between them. This CDR3 comprises 11 residues. Germline V gives CDR1 MDHEN, CDR2 SYDVKM. The CDR3 bases are TGTGCCAGCAGCGCGGGGATTGGCTACACCTTC. Translating it yields CASSAGIGYTF.

The chain joins TRBV11-3 to TRBJ2-1; 12 bases agree with TRBD1. The CDR3 is made up of 17 amino acids. The trim removed 1 base at V and 7 bases at J, leaving 8 bases unmatched. Germline assignment: CDR1 SGHNT and CDR2 YENEEA. This chain's CDR3 is CASSLAFGDRGRNEQFF. The DNA for the CDR3 is TGTGCCAGCAGCTTAGCCTTCGGGGACAGGGGGCGAAATGAGCAGTTCTTC.

This clone appeared a few times. The rearrangement links TRBV25-1 to TRBJ1-1; D is ambiguous. The V gene's germline CDR1 is MGHDK and CDR2 SYGVNS. The V end lost 3 bases, the J end lost 5 bases, and 13 bases lay between the germline ends. CDR3 size: 14 residues. CDR3 residues: CASSDLTRETEAFF. Here the CDR3 DNA reads TGTGCCAGCAGTGATTTGACGCGGGAGACTGAAGCTTTCTTT.

The gene calls are TRBV11-3 and TRBJ2-1, with TRBD2 matching over 7 bases. This CDR3 spans 13 amino acids. V lost 8 bases to trimming and J lost 3 bases; unmatched junction nucleotides: 4. In germline, CDR1 is SGHNT, CDR2 YENEEA. The CDR3 loop reads CASQRGNYNEQFF. CDR3 nucleotides: TGTGCCAGCCAGCGGGGAAACTACAATGAGCAGTTCTTC.

The chain recombines TRBV28 with TRBJ1-1; D gene ambiguous. The CDR3 is made up of 13 amino acids. Per the germline V gene, CDR1 is MDHEN and CDR2 is SYDVKM. V was trimmed by 4 bases and J by 4 bases, leaving 10 bases between them. CDR3 DNA sequence: TGTGCCAGCAGTTCTGGGAGTCGCACTGAAGCTTTCTTT. Translating gives CASSSGSRTEAFF.

The J gene is TRBJ2-7, the V gene TRBV6-5; 9 bases match TRBD1. The CDR3 covers 15 residues. Germline-derived CDR1 and CDR2 are MNHEY and SVGAGI. Germline trimming cut 0 bases from V and 3 bases from J; bases unmatched to any gene: 3. CDR3 sequence reads: CASSYSGTGNYEQYF. DNA for the CDR3: TGTGCCAGCAGTTACTCCGGGACAGGGAACTACGAGCAGTACTTC.

The chain recombines TRBV10-2 with TRBJ1-5; D is possibly TRBD1 (5 bases). Germline V gene sequence: CDR1 WSHSY, CDR2 SAAADI. The CDR3 is 14 residues long. Trimming removed 4 bases from V and 4 bases from J, with 11 bases in between. The CDR3 is CASSGQGINQPQHF. Here the CDR3 DNA reads TGCGCCAGCAGTGGCCAGGGAATTAATCAGCCCCAGCATTTT.

The chain employs TRBV20-1 and TRBJ1-1, with D possibly being TRBD1 (5 bases). The germline CDR1 and CDR2 sequences are DFQATT and SNEGSKA (reference sequence). This CDR3 spans 11 amino acids. Trimming shortened V by 4 bases and J by 4 bases, and 7 bases separated the two germline ends. CDR3 amino acids: CSATRVTEAFF. The CDR3 coding sequence is TGCAGTGCTACCAGGGTCACTGAAGCTTTCTTT.

This clone was detected a few times. The chain joins TRBV4-1 to TRBJ1-4, with D possibly TRBD1 on 6 matching bases. V shed 4 bases and J shed 3 bases, with 15 bases lying between them. Germline CDR1 reads MGHRA; CDR2 reads YSYEKL. The CDR3 is made up of 16 amino acids. CDR3 sequence (DNA): TGCGCCAGCAGCCCTCAAAAGGGGGGGTCTAATGAAAAACTGTTTTTT. Amino acids: CASSPQKGGSNEKLFF.

This clone was counted once. This rearrangement joins TRBV5-5 to TRBJ2-3; TRBD1 matches 10 bases. From germline, CDR1 is SGHKS and CDR2 YYEKEE (reference sequence). The CDR3 runs 15 residues. The V segment lost 4 bases and the J segment 5 bases; nucleotides outside the gene matches: 7. As DNA, the CDR3 is TGTGCCAGCAGCACATCCGGGACAGGGGTAGATACGCAGTATTTT. This sequence encodes CASSTSGTGVDTQYF. The full variable domain, completed using reference TRBV5-5 and TRBJ2-3, is DAGVTQSPTHLIKTRGQQVTLRCSPISGHKSVSWYQQVLGQGPQFIFQYYEKEERGRGNFPDRFSARQFPNYSSELNVNALLLGDSALYLCASSTSGTGVDTQYFGPGTRLTVL.

The chain links TRBV11-3 to TRBJ1-3; D possibly corresponds to TRBD1 (6 bases). The germline CDR1 and CDR2 sequences are SGHNT and YENEEA. The CDR3 covers 15 residues. V was trimmed by 2 bases and J by 4 bases, leaving 12 bases between them. The CDR3 DNA sequence: TGTGCCAGCAGCTTAACAGGGTCTTTGGGAAACACCATATATTTT. It codes for CASSLTGSLGNTIYF.

In this sample, this clone turned up once. J is TRBJ2-5 and V is TRBV20-1, with D unresolved. Trimming left V 3 bases short and J 7 bases short, with 9 bases between. There are 11 residues in the CDR3. Germline V CDR1 and CDR2: DFQATT, SNEGSKA (reference sequence). The CDR3 is CSASSSGTQYF. The CDR3 DNA follows: TGCAGTGCTAGTAGTTCAGGGACCCAGTACTTC.

The chain joins TRBV5-6 to TRBJ1-5; D is possibly TRBD1 (6 bases). The CDR3 runs to 17 residues. Germline V gives CDR1 SGHDT, CDR2 YYEEEE. The germline V and J ends were trimmed by 2 bases and 2 bases, with 17 bases remaining between them. The CDR3 loop reads CASSLGSGGLGNQPQHF. DNA for the CDR3: TGTGCCAGCAGCTTAGGTTCGGGGGGGCTTGGCAATCAGCCCCAGCATTTT.

In this sample, this clone turned up once. The V and J genes are TRBV13 and TRBJ2-3; D may be TRBD2 (6 bases). Trimming took 5 bases from V and 2 from J, leaving 11 bases between them. Germline V lookup: CDR1 PRHDT, CDR2 FYEKMQ (reference sequence). The CDR3 consists of 14 residues. CDR3 bases: TGTGCCAGCAGCCCTCGGGGGTTCACAGATACGCAGTATTTT. It is translated as CASSPRGFTDTQYF.

This clone was observed a few times. The genes are TRBV5-4 and TRBJ2-3; D not certain. Trimming shortened V by 5 bases and J by 0 bases, and 7 bases separated the two germline ends. Per the germline V gene, CDR1 is SGHNT and CDR2 is YYREEE (reference sequence). The CDR3 totals 13 residues. The CDR3 DNA sequence: TGTGCCAGCAGGTGGGCGAGCACAGATACGCAGTATTTT. Protein product: CASRWASTDTQYF. Full variable domain (missing parts from reference TRBV5-4 and TRBJ2-3): ETGVTQSPTHLIKTRGQQVTLRCSSQSGHNTVSWYQQALGQGPQFIFQYYREEENGRGNFPPRFSGLQFPNYSSELNVNALELDDSALYLCASRWASTDTQYFGPGTRLTVL.

For the CDR3, the DNA is TGTACGGGCCGACCGCAGGGGGCGACCGGGGAGCTGTTTTTT. Translation gives CTGRPQGATGELFF. V usage is TRBV30 and J usage is TRBJ2-2; TRBD1 agrees at 8 bases. Germline V lookup: CDR1 GTSNPN, CDR2 SVGIG (reference sequence). The CDR3 runs 14 residues.

The rearrangement uses TRBV24-1 and TRBJ1-1; the D gene is possibly TRBD1 (5 bases). Germline-derived CDR1 and CDR2 are KGHDR and SFDVKD. The CDR3 covers 19 residues. The V end lost 3 bases, the J end lost 6 bases, and 28 bases lay between the germline ends. Written as DNA, the CDR3 is TGTGCCACCAGTGATCTCGGAACCCTCACTGGCAGGGATTGGGCTGAAGCTTTCTTT. Translation: CATSDLGTLTGRDWAEAFF.

The chain recombines TRBV6-5 with TRBJ1-5; 8 bases align to TRBD1. This CDR3 has 14 amino acids. CDR1 and CDR2 from the germline V gene are MNHEY and SVGAGI. Unmatched junction bases numbered 6, after V lost 5 bases and J lost 6 bases. The CDR3: CASSRTGWGQPQHF. The DNA of the CDR3 is TGTGCCAGCAGTAGGACAGGGTGGGGTCAGCCCCAGCATTTT.

This clone has just a few counts. The chain carries TRBV28 and TRBJ2-7; weak D call: TRBD2 (6 bases). The CDR3 is 16 residues long. Germline V gives CDR1 MDHEN, CDR2 SYDVKM. Trimming shortened V by 4 bases and J by 4 bases, and 20 bases separated the two germline ends. The CDR3 nucleotides are TGTGCCAGCAGTTCATTACTAGCCAGAGAGTTATACGAGCAGTACTTC. Its protein product is CASSSLLARELYEQYF.

This chain connects TRBV7-2 to TRBJ2-1; 9 nucleotides match TRBD2. Germline loops: CDR1 SGHTA, CDR2 FQGNSA. Germline trimming cut 4 bases from V and 9 bases from J; bases unmatched to any gene: 4. The length of the CDR3 is 13 residues. The CDR3 loop reads CASSSGTSTEQFF. CDR3 DNA sequence: TGTGCCAGCAGCTCAGGGACTAGCACTGAGCAGTTCTTC.

The gene calls are TRBV7-9 and TRBJ1-2; possibly TRBD1 for D (5 bases). This CDR3 has 15 amino acids. From germline, CDR1 is SEHNR and CDR2 FQNEAQ (reference sequence). Trimming took 0 bases from V and 8 from J, leaving 16 bases between them. CDR3: CASSLAGGPQLGYTF. The CDR3 coding sequence is TGTGCCAGCAGCTTAGCGGGGGGACCGCAACTCGGCTACACCTTC.

This clone was found once. The V and J genes are TRBV7-9 and TRBJ2-7, with TRBD1 as a possible D gene (6 bases). V was trimmed by 5 bases and J by 2 bases, leaving 13 bases between them. Germline-derived CDR1 and CDR2 are SEHNR and FQNEAQ (reference sequence). This CDR3 is 14 amino acids long. The CDR3 sequence: CASSLDQGPYEQYF. CDR3 DNA: TGTGCCAGCAGCCTAGATCAGGGGCCCTACGAGCAGTACTTC.

The rearrangement links TRBV28 to TRBJ2-2; D possibly corresponds to TRBD2 (6 bases). CDR1 MDHEN and CDR2 SYDVKM come from the germline V gene. V was trimmed by 10 bases and J by 7 bases, leaving 19 bases between them. This CDR3 region has 14 residues. The CDR3 here is CATPSIGGGGELFF. Written as DNA, the CDR3 is TGTGCCACCCCATCGATCGGGGGAGGCGGGGAGCTGTTTTTT.

This chain connects TRBV19 to TRBJ1-1, with TRBD1 as a possible D gene (6 bases). CDR1 LNHDA and CDR2 SQIVND come from the germline V gene (reference sequence). The CDR3 extends over 14 amino acids. With 5 bases removed from V and 3 bases from J, the gap between germline ends came to 13 bases. The CDR3 DNA reads TGTGCCAGTAGTCTCAACAGGGTGGACACTGAAGCTTTCTTT. This encodes CASSLNRVDTEAFF.

The chain links TRBV10-3 to TRBJ2-7; tentative D call: TRBD2 (6 bases). Germline lookup yields CDR1 ENHRY and CDR2 SYGVKD. This CDR3 has 16 residues. The V end was cut by 8 bases, the J end by 0 bases, with 20 bases between. The CDR3 loop reads CAIAAGTPPTSYEQYF. Here the CDR3 DNA reads TGTGCCATCGCAGCCGGGACTCCGCCAACCTCCTACGAGCAGTACTTC.